This T cell receptor beta chain was recorded in a study of blood T cell repertoires in COVID-19. Study-level information: The origin of the acute and convalescent COVID-19 samples was the United States, Italy and Spain.

J gave up 5 bases and V 2 bases, and 7 bases lay outside the gene matches. Germline V gene data show CDR1 as MDHEN and CDR2 as SYDVKM. This CDR3 is built from 16 residues. Sequenced by immunoSEQ multiplex PCR; TCRdb stores in-frame clones only, minus some. The sample lists about 90,000 clones; 75% to 85% were seen once. The rearrangement uses TRBV28 and TRBJ2-3, with 10 bases identical to TRBD2. This TCR came from an elderly woman with acute or convalescent COVID-19. The specimen sequenced was peripheral blood. CDR3 bases: TGTGCCAGCAGTTTAGGTCCAGCGGGAGGGGAAGATACGCAGTATTTT. Amino acids: CASSLGPAGGEDTQYF.